Listed below are T cell receptor beta chains from one sample, sequenced in a study of CD8 T cells in ankylosing spondylitis. In TCRdb, the 5' RACE reads were re-called with MiXCR into one record per CDR3 protein. Of 250,000 to 300,000 distinct CDR3 sequences listed, roughly 20% were seen once; the top ten hold roughly 8.3%. Specimen: blood, either unsorted or a sorted T cell fraction (not recorded which). Receptors originate from a male donor with ankylosing spondylitis or in good health (not recorded which). Both conserved end residues are part of each CDR3. A D gene is named only where the DNA matches it firmly. Some rows mark clone size as missing; the rest say once, few, many or name a class of expanded clone.

v_call	d_call	j_call	clone_size	cdr3_aa	cdr3_nt
TRBV29-1	NA	TRBJ2-3	few	CSVEGGADTQYF	TGCAGCGTTGAGGGGGGCGCAGATACGCAGTATTTT
TRBV5-5	TRBD2	TRBJ2-1	few	CASSLGLAGLGAYNEQFF	TGTGCCAGCAGCTTGGGGCTAGCGGGGTTGGGTGCCTACAATGAGCAGTTCTTC
TRBV7-6	TRBD2	TRBJ2-2	many	CASSYVAGGHSTGELFF	TGTGCCAGCAGCTACGTAGCGGGGGGGCACTCCACCGGGGAGCTGTTTTTT
TRBV18	NA	TRBJ2-5	NA	CASSPWRARETQYF	TGTGCCAGCTCACCATGGAGGGCGCGCGAGACCCAGTACTTC
TRBV5-1	TRBD1	TRBJ2-1	NA	CASQAVGTGFHEQFF	TGCGCCAGCCAAGCCGTCGGGACAGGGTTCCATGAGCAGTTCTTC
TRBV28	NA	TRBJ1-6	NA	CATSGGAYNSPLHF	TGTGCCACCTCTGGAGGGGCCTATAATTCACCCCTCCACTTT
TRBV10-3	NA	TRBJ1-1	many	CAITHGGMNTEAFF	TGTGCCATCACCCACGGCGGTATGAACACTGAAGCTTTCTTT
TRBV5-5	TRBD1	TRBJ1-1	few	CASSFPTGDTEAFF	TGTGCCAGCAGCTTCCCGACAGGGGACACTGAAGCTTTCTTT
TRBV10-3	NA	TRBJ2-3	NA	CAISEGREDTQYF	TGTGCCATCAGTGAAGGTAGGGAAGATACGCAGTATTTT
TRBV20-1	NA	TRBJ2-3	few	CSALPDSTDTQYF	TGCAGTGCTCTTCCGGACAGCACAGATACGCAGTATTTT
TRBV24-1	TRBD1	TRBJ2-1	NA	CATSGRTGLKYNEQFF	TGTGCCACCAGTGGCCGGACAGGGCTAAAATACAATGAGCAGTTCTTC
TRBV15	NA	TRBJ2-1	many	CATSSDSQPYNEQFF	TGTGCCACCAGCTCCGACTCCCAGCCCTACAATGAGCAGTTCTTC
TRBV9	NA	TRBJ1-6	few	CASSNSHSPLHF	TGTGCCAGCAGCAACAGCCATTCACCCCTCCACTTT
TRBV28	TRBD2	TRBJ2-1	NA	CASSLHSGRNEQFF	TGTGCCAGCAGTTTACATAGCGGGAGGAATGAGCAGTTCTTC
TRBV27	NA	TRBJ1-4	few	CASTRGRVRENEKLFF	TGTGCCAGCACCAGAGGGCGGGTCAGGGAGAATGAAAAACTGTTTTTT
TRBV12-3/TRBV12-4	TRBD2	TRBJ2-5	few	CASTQAGGGETQYF	TGTGCCAGCACTCAAGCGGGGGGCGGGGAGACCCAGTACTTC
TRBV5-1	TRBD1	TRBJ1-1	few	CASSSGTGPTEAFF	TGCGCCAGCAGCTCCGGGACAGGGCCCACTGAAGCTTTCTTT
TRBV3-1	NA	TRBJ1-2	NA	CASSQAAGYTF	TGTGCCAGCAGCCAAGCGGCCGGCTACACCTTC
TRBV11-2	NA	TRBJ2-2	many	CASSSGLLNTGELFF	TGTGCCAGCAGCTCGGGCCTATTAAACACCGGGGAGCTGTTTTTT
TRBV4-1	NA	TRBJ1-3	NA	CASSQLRGGASGNTVYF	TGCGCCAGCAGCCAACTAAGAGGGGGTGCTTCTGGAAACACCGTATATTTT
TRBV2	TRBD1	TRBJ1-5	NA	CASRGDRGQPQHF	TGTGCCAGCAGGGGGGACAGGGGTCAGCCCCAGCATTTT
TRBV5-1	TRBD2	TRBJ2-1	few	CASSLAPASGSGNEQFF	TGCGCCAGCAGCTTGGCCCCAGCTAGCGGGAGTGGGAATGAGCAGTTCTTC
TRBV5-1	NA	TRBJ1-2	few	CASSLSGPSLNSNYGYTF	TGCGCCAGCAGCTTGAGCGGTCCGTCTCTAAACTCTAACTATGGCTACACCTTC
TRBV29-1	NA	TRBJ1-5	NA	CSVGGVNQPQHF	TGCAGCGTTGGAGGGGTTAATCAGCCCCAGCATTTT
TRBV12-3/TRBV12-4	NA	TRBJ2-5	few	CASSLRAGIGQTQYF	TGTGCCAGCAGCTTGAGGGCGGGGATCGGCCAGACCCAGTACTTC
TRBV28	NA	TRBJ2-6	NA	CASSSVSGANVLTF	TGTGCCAGCAGTTCCGTATCTGGGGCCAACGTCCTGACTTTC
TRBV21-1	NA	TRBJ2-2	few	CASSSDRGPNTGELFF	TGTGCCAGCAGCTCAGACAGGGGTCCGAACACCGGGGAGCTGTTTTTT
TRBV25-1	NA	TRBJ2-5	NA	CASSEWGLETQYF	TGTGCCAGCAGTGAATGGGGACTCGAGACCCAGTACTTC
TRBV2	NA	TRBJ1-3	many	CASSEGRPISGNTIYF	TGTGCCAGCAGTGAAGGGCGGCCGATCTCTGGAAACACCATATATTTT
TRBV5-1	TRBD1	TRBJ1-5	many	CASSRTGEDQPQHF	TGCGCCAGCAGCCGGACAGGGGAGGACCAGCCCCAGCATTTT
TRBV20-1	NA	TRBJ2-3	many	CSARDRPADTQYF	TGCAGTGCTAGAGATCGGCCTGCAGATACGCAGTATTTT
TRBV3-1	NA	TRBJ1-5	few	CASSPDPRTNQPQHF	TGTGCCAGCAGCCCCGATCCCAGGACTAATCAGCCCCAGCATTTT
TRBV30	TRBD1	TRBJ2-2	NA	CAWSSHRGFTGELFF	TGTGCCTGGAGTTCCCACAGGGGGTTTACCGGGGAGCTGTTTTTT
TRBV19	TRBD1	TRBJ1-1	few	CASRDRSMNTEAFF	TGTGCCAGTAGGGACAGGAGTATGAACACTGAAGCTTTCTTT
TRBV6-1	TRBD1	TRBJ2-2	few	CAVKPGQSTGELFF	TGTGCCGTAAAACCGGGACAGTCAACCGGGGAGCTGTTTTTT
TRBV5-1	TRBD2	TRBJ2-5	few	CASSASTSGSGETQYF	TGCGCCAGCAGCGCTTCGACTAGCGGGAGTGGCGAGACCCAGTACTTC
TRBV18	TRBD1	TRBJ1-1	few	CASSRKQGGLNTEAFF	TGTGCCAGCTCACGGAAACAGGGGGGTTTGAACACTGAAGCTTTCTTT
TRBV7-6	TRBD2	TRBJ2-1	NA	CASSLAILAGDEQFF	TGTGCCAGCAGCTTAGCCATACTAGCGGGAGATGAGCAGTTCTTC
TRBV6-1	TRBD1	TRBJ2-1	NA	CASSEATRQGRSYNEQFF	TGTGCCAGCAGTGAAGCAACCAGACAGGGTAGGTCCTACAATGAGCAGTTCTTC
TRBV7-6	NA	TRBJ2-2	NA	CASSLVLGGPGELFF	TGTGCCAGCAGCTTAGTGTTGGGGGGCCCCGGGGAGCTGTTTTTT
TRBV5-1	TRBD2	TRBJ2-1	many	CASSLEMGLAGSYNEQFF	TGCGCCAGCAGCTTGGAGATGGGACTAGCGGGTTCCTACAATGAGCAGTTCTTC
TRBV29-1	NA	TRBJ2-2	many	CSVRDTGELFF	TGCAGCGTAAGAGACACCGGGGAGCTGTTTTTT
TRBV25-1	TRBD1	TRBJ2-3	NA	CASREDRGFGTDTQYF	TGTGCCAGCCGCGAGGACAGGGGGTTCGGCACAGATACGCAGTATTTT
TRBV7-7	TRBD2	TRBJ2-1	few	CASSLGLAGTNEQFF	TGTGCCAGCAGCTTAGGACTAGCGGGAACCAATGAGCAGTTCTTC
TRBV4-1	NA	TRBJ1-6	NA	CASRAAESSYNSPLHF	TGCGCCAGCAGAGCGGCGGAGAGCTCCTATAATTCACCCCTCCACTTT
TRBV5-1	NA	TRBJ2-1	few	CASSLEPANNEQFF	TGCGCCAGCAGCTTGGAACCGGCAAACAATGAGCAGTTCTTC
TRBV29-1	NA	TRBJ2-2	many	CSVVGGGFFTGELFF	TGCAGCGTTGTCGGAGGGGGCTTCTTCACCGGGGAGCTGTTTTTT
TRBV5-1	NA	TRBJ1-5	NA	CASSPWGQTGQPQHF	TGCGCCAGCAGCCCCTGGGGGCAAACCGGGCAGCCCCAGCATTTT
TRBV14	NA	TRBJ2-6	few	CASRHAGANVLTF	TGTGCCAGCAGGCACGCTGGGGCCAACGTCCTGACTTTC
TRBV5-1	NA	TRBJ1-3	few	CASSFREQSSGNTIYF	TGCGCCAGCAGCTTCAGGGAACAGAGCTCTGGAAACACCATATATTTT
TRBV20-1	TRBD2	TRBJ2-5	few	CSANPSGRAGETQYF	TGCAGTGCTAATCCCAGCGGGAGGGCCGGGGAGACCCAGTACTTC